The sequence of this TCR beta chain was determined in a study of PD-L1 blockade in urothelial cancer. Whole-study context: Enrolled patients had been treated previously with 0 to 3 chemotherapy regimens. Blood analyses occurred 3 weeks (second dose) and 6 weeks post treatment start. Blood gave a median 141,255 T cells.

As concerns this clone: The antigen remains undetermined.

Data came from immunoSEQ multiplex PCR; TCRdb stores just in-frame clones and leaves some out. The sample records around 100,000 clones, about 85% being singletons. The germline CDR1 and CDR2 sequences are MDHEN and SYDVKM. V was shortened by 2 bases and J by 7 bases, with 11 bases between the two germline ends. This CDR3 is built from 13 residues. Points from the study as a whole: In blood sampled pretreatment, TCR clonality below the median predicted better survival.

Sequenced here: PBMCs, sampled around atezolizumab (anti-PD-L1) treatment. This receptor was identified in a man aged 45-65 years with urothelial cancer. The gene calls are TRBV28 and TRBJ2-5; maybe TRBD2 (5 bases). CDR3: CASSLGEFRTQYF. As DNA, the CDR3 is TGTGCCAGCAGTTTAGGGGAGTTCAGGACCCAGTACTTC.